This T cell receptor beta chain came from a study of shared clonotypes between healthy human individuals. In the source study's methods: Filtering differed, since immunoSEQ gave only junction sequences and no quality scores. Repertoires were generated with immunoSEQ multiplex PCR, while TCRdb's copy carries only in-frame clones and drops some. That table is the source of V, J and clone size, and D and trimming were worked out from the DNA. The profile covers under 2.5 million clones, with around 90% appearing a single time and around 0.4% taken by the ten largest. For this clone: Antigen unknown.

General study results and limits: In a handful of donors, approximately 5% of naive CD4 clonotypes appeared in common. Represented diversity (both genetic and exposure-history) was limited by the small number of donors.

V lost 4 bases and J 3 bases, leaving 12 bases between the germline ends. Germline-derived CDR1 and CDR2 are MGHRA and YSYEKL. The CDR3 length is 14 residues. The chain joins TRBV4-1 to TRBJ2-5; D may correspond to TRBD1 or TRBD2 (5 bases each). The receptor was derived from a man aged 18 to 35 in good health. Some clones in this sample may be carry-over from other donors' samples. The sample was naive CD4+ T cells from PBMCs. Subset given: CD45RA+ positively selected. Here the CDR3 reads CASSPRDVKETQYF. CDR3 DNA sequence: TGCGCCAGCAGCCCTCGGGACGTTAAAGAGACCCAGTACTTC.